These T cell receptor beta chains were read from a single sample in a study of graft-versus-host responses after intestinal transplantation. Produced via immunoSEQ multiplex PCR; TCRdb's table is partial and in-frame only. The data hold 95,000 to 100,000 clones, with roughly 88% observed a single time. Sample: PBMCs, taken 255 days after intestinal transplant. The receptors stem from a human patient who received an intestinal transplant, so some T cells may come from the graft donor. The conserved cysteine and the conserved F or W are not part of the CDR3 here. The order of the fields is J gene, V gene, CDR3 protein.

TRBJ1-3 | TRBV9 | ASSSPGGVAGNTIY
TRBJ2-5 | TRBV30 | AWTGGRQETQY
TRBJ2-1 | TRBV5-4 | ACSGLNANEQF
TRBJ2-7 | TRBV6-6 | ASSSDVEQY
TRBJ1-5 | TRBV4-1 | ASSQERLSNQPQH
TRBJ2-5 | TRBV5-4 | ASSYTGLAGGTRETQY
TRBJ1-2 | TRBV6-5 | ASSYRPRAAGYT
TRBJ2-2 | TRBV5-6 | ASSFSSRDTGELF
TRBJ2-1 | TRBV4-1 | ASSHPPAGTGNNEQF
TRBJ2-5 | TRBV5-4 | ASSLVDRGEETQY
TRBJ2-5 | TRBV5-4 | ASSLRTSGGAGETQY
TRBJ2-7 | TRBV18 | ASSPPGQGASYEQY
TRBJ1-1 | TRBV30 | AWTRSRTSGVHTEAF